The T cell receptor (beta chain) described here comes from a study of OX40 agonist ivuxolimab in advanced cancers. At the level of the study: Patients in dose escalation had liver, melanoma, kidney or head and neck cancers.

CDR1 MNHEY and CDR2 SMNVEV come from the germline V gene (reference sequence). The V end lost 4 bases, the J end lost 3 bases, and 4 bases lay between the germline ends. This CDR3 has 12 residues. Notes on this clone: Its antigen is not identified.

Sampled blood was obtained at baseline, cycle 4 day 1, and cycle 7 day 1. Broader study findings: At 0.1 to 3.0 mg/kg, clonal expansion of CD4+ and CD8+ blood T cells had occurred by week 6. There were, on average, more expanded clones in CD8+ T cells than in CD4+.

Assay: immunoSEQ multiplex PCR; the TCRdb copy retains only in-frame clones and omits some. In the table there are roughly 43,000 clones, about 90% of which are singletons. Sequenced material: CD4+ or CD8+ T cells sorted from blood, taken in a trial of the OX40 agonist ivuxolimab. The chain recombines TRBV27 with TRBJ1-5; D is unclear. This clonotype was obtained from an adult with an advanced solid tumor such as melanoma, head and neck, liver or kidney cancer. CDR3 DNA: TGTGCCAGCAGTTCAGTCAATCAGCCCCAGCATTTT. This gives the protein CASSSVNQPQHF.